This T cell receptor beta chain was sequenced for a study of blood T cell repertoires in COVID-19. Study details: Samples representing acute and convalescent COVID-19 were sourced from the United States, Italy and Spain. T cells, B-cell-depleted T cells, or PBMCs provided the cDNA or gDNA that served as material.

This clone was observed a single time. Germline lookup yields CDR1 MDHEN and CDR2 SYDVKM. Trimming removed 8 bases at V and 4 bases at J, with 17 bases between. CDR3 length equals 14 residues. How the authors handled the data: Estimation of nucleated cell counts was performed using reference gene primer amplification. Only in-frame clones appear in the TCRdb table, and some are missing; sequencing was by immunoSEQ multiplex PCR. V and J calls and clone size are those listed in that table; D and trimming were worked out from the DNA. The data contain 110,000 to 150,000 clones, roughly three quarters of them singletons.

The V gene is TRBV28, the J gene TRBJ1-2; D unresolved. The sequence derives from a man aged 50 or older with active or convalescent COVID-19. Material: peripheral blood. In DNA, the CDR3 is TGTGCCAGCGAGGCCGGTGCCAATTCCTATGGCTACACCTTC. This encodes CASEAGANSYGYTF.